Below are 31 T cell receptor beta chains sequenced from a single sample in a study of blood T cell repertoires in COVID-19. Sequencing used immunoSEQ multiplex PCR; TCRdb keeps in-frame clones, though not all of them. This repertoire shows under 250,000 clones, 75% to 90% found once; its top ten account for approximately 0.7%. What was sequenced was peripheral blood. These receptors were obtained from a man between 35 and 55 years old with acute or convalescent COVID-19.

The table lists this clone with a few counts. In DNA, the CDR3 is TGTGCCAGCGGCCAGAGGGGGGGATACAATGAGCAGTTCTTC. It is translated as CASGQRGGYNEQFF. The V and J genes are TRBV7-8 and TRBJ2-1, with D possibly matching TRBD2 (7 bases). Germline V gene lookup returns CDR1 SGHVS and CDR2 FQNEAQ. Trimming pared 8 bases from V and 4 bases from J, leaving 15 bases between. This CDR3 is 14 amino acids long.

The V and J genes are TRBV12-3 or TRBV12-4 and TRBJ2-7; 11 bases fit TRBD2. The CDR3 is 13 amino acids. V dropped 3 bases and J dropped 6; count of bases not matched to a gene: 1. The CDR3 nucleotides read TGTGCCAGCAGTTTTAGCGGGGGGGCCGAGCAGTACTTC. It is translated as CASSFSGGAEQYF.

This chain joins TRBV9 and TRBJ2-3; TRBD2 aligns across 9 bases. This CDR3 comprises 16 residues. In germline, CDR1 is SGDLS, CDR2 YYNGEE. J was trimmed by 6 bases and V by 6 bases; bases with no gene match: 14. The CDR3 region has the DNA TGTGCCAGCAAGGCCGGGACTAGCCATCACTGGGATACGCAGTATTTT. As protein: CASKAGTSHHWDTQYF. Complete variable domain (other parts from reference TRBV9 and TRBJ2-3): DSGVTQTPKHLITATGQRVTLRCSPRSGDLSVYWYQQSLDQGLQFLIQYYNGEERAKGNILERFSAQQFPDLHSELNLSSLELGDSALYFCASKAGTSHHWDTQYFGPGTRLTVL.

The chain recombines TRBV6-5 with TRBJ2-7, with 8 bases identical to TRBD1. Looked up from germline, CDR1 is MNHEY and CDR2 is SVGAGI. With 5 bases clipped from V and 6 bases from J, the junction kept 6 bases outside the gene matches. The CDR3 totals 13 residues. The CDR3 is CASSTDRGIEQYF. Here the CDR3 DNA reads TGTGCCAGCAGTACAGACAGGGGTATCGAGCAGTACTTC.

The V gene is TRBV5-1, the J gene TRBJ1-2; TRBD1 agrees at 7 bases. The CDR3 is made up of 15 amino acids. J was trimmed by 4 bases and V by 0 bases; bases with no gene match: 6. Germline values: CDR1 SGHRS, CDR2 YFSETQ. As DNA, the CDR3 is TGCGCCAGCAGCTTGGAGGGGGCCCTGGCCTATGGCTACACCTTC. Residues: CASSLEGALAYGYTF.

The chain joins TRBV4-2 to TRBJ1-4; TRBD1 matches at 9 bases. Trimming at V came to 0 bases and at J to 8 bases, leaving 4 bases not matched to a gene. The CDR3 is made up of 15 amino acids. CDR1 and CDR2 (germline): LGHNA, YNFKEQ. In nucleotides, the CDR3 is TGTGCCAGCAGCCAAGAGGGACAGGGTGACGAAAAACTGTTTTTT. It specifies CASSQEGQGDEKLFF.

The V and J genes are TRBV5-1 and TRBJ1-2; TRBD1 might be the D (6 bases). V dropped 5 bases and J dropped 4 bases, with 18 bases sitting between them. Germline V CDR1 and CDR2: SGHRS, YFSETQ. The CDR3 has 15 amino acids. The CDR3 sequence is CASSLRPGQLYGYTF. CDR3 sequence (DNA): TGCGCCAGCAGTTTGCGTCCTGGACAGCTCTATGGCTACACCTTC.

The CDR3 nucleotides read TGTGCCAGCAGAGCCGGGACAGGGGGTTGGGAGACCCAGTACTTC. Translated, it gives CASRAGTGGWETQYF. The V call is TRBV25-1, the J call TRBJ2-5; 11 bases agree with TRBD1. CDR3 length equals 15 residues. The germline V gene encodes CDR1 MGHDK and CDR2 SYGVNS. The J segment lost 5 bases and the V segment lost 6 bases, leaving 8 bases of the junction unmatched.

The chain couples TRBV11-2 to TRBJ2-1; a weak D match, TRBD2 (6 bases). V shed 6 bases and J shed 6 bases, with 15 bases lying between them. This CDR3 has 14 amino acids. CDR1 SGHAT and CDR2 FQNNGV come from the germline V gene. The CDR3 sequence is CASSLQGTFNEQFF. Here the CDR3 DNA reads TGTGCCAGCAGTTTGCAAGGGACTTTCAATGAGCAGTTCTTC.

The J gene is TRBJ1-5, the V gene TRBV28; no reliable D call. The CDR3 spans 14 residues. Germline V lookup: CDR1 MDHEN, CDR2 SYDVKM. The V and J ends lost 2 bases and 7 bases respectively, with 12 bases between them. CDR3 in amino acids: CASSLDGERQPQHF. In DNA, the CDR3 is TGTGCCAGCAGTTTAGATGGGGAGCGGCAGCCCCAGCATTTT.

This clone appeared a single time. The gene calls are TRBV2 and TRBJ1-5; the match to TRBD1 covers 8 bases. CDR3 size: 17 residues. The germline V gene encodes CDR1 SNHLY and CDR2 FYNNEI. V dropped 4 bases and J dropped 5; count of bases not matched to a gene: 13. This chain's CDR3 is CASSGEGATGGHQPQHF. Here the CDR3 DNA reads TGTGCCAGCAGTGGGGAGGGGGCAACAGGGGGACATCAGCCCCAGCATTTT.

V is TRBV4-1 and J is TRBJ2-3; 9 bases fit TRBD2. Germline V gives CDR1 MGHRA, CDR2 YSYEKL. The CDR3 extends over 15 amino acids. The V segment lost 10 bases and the J segment 4 bases; nucleotides outside the gene matches: 12. DNA of the CDR3: TGCGCCACGGGCGGGGGGGATCTATATGCAGATACGCAGTATTTT. Its translation is CATGGGDLYADTQYF.

This clone was detected only once. This rearrangement joins TRBV5-1 to TRBJ2-3; weak D call: TRBD1 (5 bases). CDR1 and CDR2 (germline): SGHRS, YFSETQ. Trimming took 2 bases from V and 0 from J, leaving 7 bases between them. The CDR3 is made up of 14 amino acids. The CDR3 loop reads CASSFRQSTDTQYF. CDR3 bases: TGCGCCAGCAGCTTTCGACAGAGCACAGATACGCAGTATTTT.

This rearrangement joins TRBV7-2 to TRBJ1-2, with 7 bases fitting TRBD1. The germline V gene has CDR1 SGHTA and CDR2 FQGNSA. The CDR3 is 15 residues long. J gave up 3 bases and V 3 bases, and 7 bases lay outside the gene matches. The CDR3 nucleotides are TGTGCCAGCAGCTTCTTCGGGACAGAAGACTATGGCTACACCTTC. Translated: CASSFFGTEDYGYTF. The full variable domain, rest sourced from reference TRBV7-2 and TRBJ1-2, is GAGVSQSPSNKVTEKGKDVELRCDPISGHTALYWYRQSLGQGLEFLIYFQGNSAPDKSGLPSDRFSAERTGGSVSTLTIQRTQQEDSAVYLCASSFFGTEDYGYTFGSGTRLTVV.

This chain connects TRBV6-5 to TRBJ2-7, with no clear D. The V and J ends lost 8 bases and 3 bases respectively, with 5 bases between them. The length of the CDR3 is 10 residues. Germline V gene data show CDR1 as MNHEY and CDR2 as SVGAGI. The CDR3 sequence is CASDNYEQYF. The CDR3 DNA sequence: TGTGCCAGCGACAACTACGAGCAGTACTTC.

This clone was seen a few times. The chain couples TRBV7-9 to TRBJ2-7, with D possibly matching TRBD1 (5 bases). V dropped 5 bases and J dropped 3 bases, with 17 bases sitting between them. The CDR3 has 15 amino acids. Germline CDR1 reads SEHNR; CDR2 reads FQNEAQ (reference sequence). The CDR3 DNA sequence: TGTGCCAGCAGCCCAGTTGGGGCCTCCTACTACGAGCAGTACTTC. It specifies CASSPVGASYYEQYF.

The chain carries TRBV29-1 and TRBJ2-5; the D is unclear. The CDR3 has 13 amino acids. Germline assignment: CDR1 SQVTM and CDR2 ANQGSEA. The V end was cut by 6 bases, the J end by 4 bases, with 15 bases between. Here the CDR3 reads CSVLGGVGETQYF. The CDR3, as DNA: TGCAGCGTCCTCGGCGGTGTAGGAGAGACCCAGTACTTC.

The rearrangement joins TRBV29-1 to TRBJ2-5; tentatively, D is TRBD1 (6 bases). The CDR3 is 14 residues long. V was shortened by 4 bases and J by 2 bases, with 14 bases between the two germline ends. Germline V gives CDR1 SQVTM, CDR2 ANQGSEA. The CDR3 spells CSVAGQTQQETQYF. The DNA of the CDR3 is TGCAGCGTTGCCGGACAGACCCAACAAGAGACCCAGTACTTC.

The chain has TRBV6-5 and TRBJ2-3; the match to TRBD1 covers 8 bases. The V and J ends lost 6 bases and 4 bases, in that order; junction bases with no gene match: 3. CDR3 length: 13 amino acids. Germline assignment: CDR1 MNHEY and CDR2 SVGAGI. The CDR3 is CASRWTGPDTQYF. As DNA, the CDR3 is TGTGCCAGCAGATGGACAGGGCCAGATACGCAGTATTTT.

This clone occurred once. The chain combines TRBV18 with TRBJ2-7; perhaps TRBD1 as D (6 bases). The CDR3 runs to 15 residues. The V end was cut by 3 bases, the J end by 1 base, with 13 bases between. Per the germline V gene, CDR1 is KGHSH and CDR2 is LQKENI. The CDR3 protein is CASSPAQGYSYEQYF. CDR3 nucleotide sequence: TGTGCCAGCTCACCGGCCCAGGGGTATTCCTACGAGCAGTACTTC.

V usage is TRBV28 and J usage is TRBJ2-3, with D possibly TRBD1 on 7 matching bases. With 9 bases removed from V and 8 bases from J, the gap between germline ends came to 21 bases. Germline V gives CDR1 MDHEN, CDR2 SYDVKM. The CDR3 loop spans 14 amino acids. The CDR3 spells CASAGTALGGTQYF. In nucleotides, the CDR3 is TGTGCCAGTGCGGGGACAGCTCTCGGGGGTACGCAGTATTTT.

The CDR3 DNA reads as TGTGCCAGCAGCTTAGGTATCTCTGGAAACACCATATATTTT. The encoded protein is CASSLGISGNTIYF. The chain carries TRBV11-2 and TRBJ1-3; D unclear. Trimming stripped 1 base from V and 0 bases from J, with 4 bases between. Germline CDR1 and CDR2: SGHAT and FQNNGV. CDR3 length: 14 amino acids. Filled out from reference TRBV11-2 and TRBJ1-3, the complete variable domain reads EAGVAQSPRYKIIEKRQSVAFWCNPISGHATLYWYQQILGQGPKLLIQFQNNGVVDDSQLPKDRFSAERLKGVDSTLKIQPAKLEDSAVYLCASSLGISGNTIYFGEGSWLTVV.

The chain combines TRBV11-2 with TRBJ1-2; 11 bases are shared with TRBD1. The trim removed 1 base at V and 6 bases at J, leaving 4 bases unmatched. CDR3 length equals 15 residues. Germline CDR1 and CDR2: SGHAT and FQNNGV. As DNA, the CDR3 is TGTGCCAGCAGCTTAGGGACAGGGGGCGCGGATGGCTACACCTTC. Protein: CASSLGTGGADGYTF.

CDR3 in DNA: TGCGCCAGCAGCTTGGACGGAGGACGGACTGAAGCTTTCTTT. This codes for CASSLDGGRTEAFF. The gene calls are TRBV5-1 and TRBJ1-1; D call uncertain. The CDR3 length is 14 residues. Germline V gene sequence: CDR1 SGHRS, CDR2 YFSETQ. The V end was cut by 0 bases, the J end by 5 bases, with 11 bases between.

This chain connects TRBV5-6 to TRBJ2-7; 7 bases align to TRBD2. After removal of 1 base from V and 7 bases from J, the junction contained 11 bases not matched to a gene. CDR1 is SGHDT, CDR2 YYEEEE, per germline. The CDR3 runs to 15 residues. Written as DNA, the CDR3 is TGTGCCAGCAGCTTGAAGGCCAGCGGGACTGAAGAGCAGTACTTC. It codes for CASSLKASGTEEQYF.

This chain links TRBV2 with TRBJ2-1, with TRBD2 identical over 14 bases. Unmatched junction bases numbered 2, after V lost 0 bases and J lost 7 bases. The CDR3 runs 16 residues. Germline CDR1 is SNHLY and CDR2 is FYNNEI. In DNA, the CDR3 is TGTGCCAGCAGTGAAGCGGGGACTAGCGGGGGAAATGAGCAGTTCTTC. It encodes CASSEAGTSGGNEQFF.

In regard to this clone: Different DNA sequences within this sample yield the same CDR3. The chain employs TRBV6-2 or TRBV6-3 and TRBJ1-5; D is perhaps TRBD1 (6 bases). V was shortened by 5 bases and J by 1 base, with 9 bases between the two germline ends. The CDR3 sequence is 14 residues long. Germline V gene data show CDR1 as MNHEY and CDR2 as SVGEGT. The CDR3 sequence is CASSPGHSNQPQHF. As DNA, the CDR3 is TGTGCCAGCAGTCCGGGACACAGCAATCAGCCCCAGCATTTT.

CDR3 sequence: CASSQSVLAEPSLRRQYF. The CDR3 bases are TGTGCCAGCAGCCAATCAGTACTAGCGGAGCCCTCCCTACGACGGCAGTACTTC. The chain is built from TRBV3-1 (or the pseudogene TRBV3-2) and TRBJ2-7; 8 positions match TRBD2. Germline V CDR1 and CDR2: LGHDT, YNNKEL (reference sequence). The CDR3 covers 18 residues. V trimming: 2 bases; J trimming: 9 bases; junction bases outside the gene matches: 21.

CDR3 DNA sequence: TGCAGCGAGCAGGGGTTTTTGCAGGGCTACACCTTC. Translated: CSEQGFLQGYTF. The chain couples TRBV29-1 to TRBJ1-2; possibly TRBD1 for D (6 bases). Per germline, CDR1 SQVTM and CDR2 ANQGSEA. Trimming removed 7 bases from V and 8 bases from J, with 17 bases in between. The CDR3 sequence is 12 residues long. Full variable domain (outside the CDR3, taken from reference TRBV29-1 and TRBJ1-2): SAVISQKPSRDICQRGTSLTIQCQVDSQVTMMFWYRQQPGQSLTLIATANQGSEATYESGFVIDKFPISRPNLTFSTLTVSNMSPEDSSIYLCSEQGFLQGYTFGSGTRLTVV.

The J gene is TRBJ1-5, the V gene TRBV29-1; maybe TRBD1 (5 bases). V shed 4 bases and J shed 10 bases, with 14 bases lying between them. Germline lookup yields CDR1 SQVTM and CDR2 ANQGSEA. The CDR3 sequence is 12 residues long. The CDR3 region is CSVVGTQGPQHF. The CDR3 coding sequence is TGCAGCGTTGTGGGTACCCAGGGCCCCCAGCATTTT.

The gene calls are TRBV11-2 and TRBJ1-2, with D possibly matching TRBD1 (5 bases). The germline gives CDR1 SGHAT, CDR2 FQNNGV. The CDR3 has 13 residues. Trimming took 5 bases from V and 1 from J, leaving 8 bases between them. The CDR3 DNA reads as TGTGCCAGCAGCCCCGGACATAACTATGGCTACACCTTC. The encoded protein is CASSPGHNYGYTF.